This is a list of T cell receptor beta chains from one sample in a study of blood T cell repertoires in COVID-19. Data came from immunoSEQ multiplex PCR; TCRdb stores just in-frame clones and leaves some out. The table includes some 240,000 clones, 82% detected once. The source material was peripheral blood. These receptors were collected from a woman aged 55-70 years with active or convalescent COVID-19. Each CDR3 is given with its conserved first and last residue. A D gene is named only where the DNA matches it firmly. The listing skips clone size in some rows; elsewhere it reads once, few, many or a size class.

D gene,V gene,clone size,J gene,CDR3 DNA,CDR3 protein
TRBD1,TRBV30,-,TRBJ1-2,TGTGCCTGGAGAGAACAGGGGGGGAGACAAAGCTACACCTTC,CAWREQGGRQSYTF
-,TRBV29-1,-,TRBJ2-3,TGCAGCGTTGACAGGGGTCTTGGCACAGATACGCAGTATTTT,CSVDRGLGTDTQYF
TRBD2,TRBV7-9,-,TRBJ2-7,TGTGCCAGCAGGTCGCTCAGCGGGGACTCCTACGAGCAGTACTTC,CASRSLSGDSYEQYF
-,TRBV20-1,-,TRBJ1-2,TGCAGTGTGGGGGGGGCCGTGGGCTACACCTTC,CSVGGAVGYTF
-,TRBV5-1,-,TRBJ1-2,TGCGCCAGCAGCTTGGCCACAGCGGTGGTGGGCTACACCTTC,CASSLATAVVGYTF
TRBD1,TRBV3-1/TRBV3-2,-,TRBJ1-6,TGTGCCAGCAGCGAAGGACAGGGGTCCTATAATTCACCCCTCCACTTT,CASSEGQGSYNSPLHF
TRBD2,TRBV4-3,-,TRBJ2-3,TGCGCCAGCACTCGGGGGGACTCAGATACGCAGTATTTT,CASTRGDSDTQYF
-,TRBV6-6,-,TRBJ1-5,TGTGCCAGCAGTTACACGTCAGGGGATCAGCCCCAGCATTTT,CASSYTSGDQPQHF
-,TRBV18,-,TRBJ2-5,TGTGCCAGCTCACCGCGACAGGTACAAGAGACCCAGTACTTC,CASSPRQVQETQYF
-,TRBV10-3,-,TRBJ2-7,TGTGCCATCAGTGCAGGAACACAGCAGTACTTC,CAISAGTQQYF
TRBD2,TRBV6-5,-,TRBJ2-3,TGTGCCAGCAGTATCGGGGGGAATTGGGGAAATACGCAGTATTTT,CASSIGGNWGNTQYF
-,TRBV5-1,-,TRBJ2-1,TGCGCCAGCAGCTTGGCCCGGGATGAGCAGTTCTTC,CASSLARDEQFF
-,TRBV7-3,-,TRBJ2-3,TGTGCCAGCAGCTTATCCGACTCCCACACAGATACGCAGTATTTT,CASSLSDSHTDTQYF
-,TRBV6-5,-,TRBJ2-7,TGTGCCAGCAGTCCCCTAGGTGGGTACGAGCAGTACTTC,CASSPLGGYEQYF
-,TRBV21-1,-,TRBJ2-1,TGTGCCAGCAAATTTCTGAGCTCCTACAATGAGCAGTTCTTC,CASKFLSSYNEQFF
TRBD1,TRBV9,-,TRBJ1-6,TGTGCCAGCAGATCACAGGGGGGCCATAATTCACCCCTCCACTTT,CASRSQGGHNSPLHF
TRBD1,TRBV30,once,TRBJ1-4,TGTGCCTGGAGAAGACAGGGGGTGATTGCAACTAATGAAAAACTGTTTTTT,CAWRRQGVIATNEKLFF
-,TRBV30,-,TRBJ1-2,TGTGCCTGGAGTGGGCAGGGGTATGGCTACACCTTC,CAWSGQGYGYTF
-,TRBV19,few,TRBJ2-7,TGTGCCAGTAGTATGGGGGACATCATAGGCTCCTACGAGCAGTACTTC,CASSMGDIIGSYEQYF
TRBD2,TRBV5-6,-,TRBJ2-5,TGTGCCAGCAGCTTGGGGACTAGCGGGGCCCAAGAGACCCAGTACTTC,CASSLGTSGAQETQYF
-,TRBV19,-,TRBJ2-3,TGTGCCAGTAGTATATCGCGGGGTGAAACAGATACGCAGTATTTT,CASSISRGETDTQYF
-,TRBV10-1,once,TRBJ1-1,TGCGCCAGCAGTTTTGGGGGGGGCACTGAAGCTTTCTTT,CASSFGGGTEAFF
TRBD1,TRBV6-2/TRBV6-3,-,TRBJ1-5,TGTGCCAGCAGTTCCGGGACAGGGCTCTTTATTGGGAATCAGCCCCAGCATTTT,CASSSGTGLFIGNQPQHF
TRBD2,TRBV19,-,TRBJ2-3,TGTGCCAGTAGTGTCGGGGGGGCTACAGATACGCAGTATTTT,CASSVGGATDTQYF
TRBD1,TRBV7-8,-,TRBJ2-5,TGTGCCAGCAGCGGAGCCGGGACAGCAACCAAAGAGACCCAGTACTTC,CASSGAGTATKETQYF
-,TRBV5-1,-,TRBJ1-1,TGCGCCAGCAGCTTGGTGGGACCGGGAGGCACTGAAGCTTTCTTT,CASSLVGPGGTEAFF
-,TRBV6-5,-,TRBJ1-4,TGTGCCAGCAGTTACCATTATACAGGGATAAATGAAAAACTGTTTTTT,CASSYHYTGINEKLFF
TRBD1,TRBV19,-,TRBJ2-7,TGTGCCAGTAGTCCCCAGGGGGTCCGCGAGCAGTACTTC,CASSPQGVREQYF
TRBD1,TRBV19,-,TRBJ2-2,TGTGCCAGTACCGGCGCAGGGGGAGTCACCGGGGAGCTGTTTTTT,CASTGAGGVTGELFF
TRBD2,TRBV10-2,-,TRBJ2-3,TGCGCCAGCAGTGTAACTAGCGGGGGAGGCACAGATACGCAGTATTTT,CASSVTSGGGTDTQYF
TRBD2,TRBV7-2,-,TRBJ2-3,TGTGCCAGCAGCTTAAAGCCAGGGACTAGCGGGGGGCAGAATACGCAGTATTTT,CASSLKPGTSGGQNTQYF
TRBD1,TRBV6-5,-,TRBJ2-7,TGTGCCAGCAGTCCCCTTGGACAGGGGAGGAACGAGCAGTACTTC,CASSPLGQGRNEQYF
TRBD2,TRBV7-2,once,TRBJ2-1,TGTGCCAGCAGCCCACTAACCGGGTGGGGGGGCTACAATGAGCAGTTCTTC,CASSPLTGWGGYNEQFF
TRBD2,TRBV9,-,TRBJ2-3,TGTGCCAGCAGCGTAACAGTGGGGGGACTAGCGGATACGCAGTATTTT,CASSVTVGGLADTQYF
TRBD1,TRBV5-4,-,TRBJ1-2,TGTGCCAGCAGCTCCCAGACAGGGATCGGGGGAGGCTACACCTTC,CASSSQTGIGGGYTF
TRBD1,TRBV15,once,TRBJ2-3,TGTGCCACCAGCAGGGACAGGGCCTCAGATACGCAGTATTTT,CATSRDRASDTQYF
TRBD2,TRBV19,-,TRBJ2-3,TGTGCCAGTAGTCCCCTACGCGGGGGGGTCGGGGTGCAGTATTTT,CASSPLRGGVGVQYF
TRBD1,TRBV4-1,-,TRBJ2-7,TGCGCCAGCAGCCACCGGACAGGGAGGCCCGAGCAGTACTTC,CASSHRTGRPEQYF
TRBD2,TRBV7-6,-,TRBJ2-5,TGTGCCAGCAGCTTAGAAGGTGGCGGGGGGCCCCTTAAGACCCAGTACTTC,CASSLEGGGGPLKTQYF
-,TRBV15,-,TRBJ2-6,TGTGCCACCAGCAGGGACCGGGACACCCCTGGGGCCAACGTCCTGACTTTC,CATSRDRDTPGANVLTF
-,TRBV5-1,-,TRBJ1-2,TGCGCCAGCAAGAAGGGGTCAGGGGAGAACTATGGCTACACCTTC,CASKKGSGENYGYTF
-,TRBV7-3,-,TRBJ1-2,TGTGCCAGCAGCTCCCCTTCCTACACCTTC,CASSSPSYTF
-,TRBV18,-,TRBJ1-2,TGTGCCAGCTCACTCGCGGGCCTCTATGGCTACACCTTC,CASSLAGLYGYTF
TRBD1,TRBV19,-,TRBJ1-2,TGTGCCAGTAGTTTCAGGGGACAGGGGACCTCTGGCTACACCTTC,CASSFRGQGTSGYTF
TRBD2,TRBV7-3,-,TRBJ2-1,TGTGCCAGCAGCGCGACCTGGACTAGCGGGGGAGCCTCGCCCAATGAGCAGTTCTTC,CASSATWTSGGASPNEQFF
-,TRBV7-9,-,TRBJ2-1,TGTGCCAGCAGCTTAGGCTGGCAGATCAACAATGAGCAGTTCTTC,CASSLGWQINNEQFF
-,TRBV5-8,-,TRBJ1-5,TGTGCCAGCAAAGGGAGGCAGCCCCAGCATTTT,CASKGRQPQHF
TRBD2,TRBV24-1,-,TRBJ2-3,TGTGCCACCAGTGACTCAGGCCTAGCGGGGGCCGGTTGGGGGCAGTATTTT,CATSDSGLAGAGWGQYF
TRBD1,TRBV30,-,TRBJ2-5,TGTGCCTGGATGTCAGGGGGCTGGGAGACCCAGTACTTC,CAWMSGGWETQYF
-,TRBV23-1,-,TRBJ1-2,TGCGCCAGCAATGGGGGACACCCAGTTTCCTATGGCTACACCTTC,CASNGGHPVSYGYTF
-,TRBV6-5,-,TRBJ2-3,TGTGCCAGCAGTTCAGGGTGGGGAACAGATACGCAGTATTTT,CASSSGWGTDTQYF
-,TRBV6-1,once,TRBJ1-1,TGTGCCAGCAGTGAAATCGGGGACACTGAAGCTTTCTTT,CASSEIGDTEAFF
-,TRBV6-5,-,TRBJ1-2,TGTGCCAGCAGTAGAGGGACTCTTAACTATGGCTACACCTTC,CASSRGTLNYGYTF
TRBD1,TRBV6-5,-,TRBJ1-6,TGTGCCAGCAGGGACAGGGGCCACTATAATTCACCCCTCCACTTT,CASRDRGHYNSPLHF
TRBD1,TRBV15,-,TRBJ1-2,TGTGCCACCAGCCCGCAGACAGGGGTTTATGGCTACACCTTC,CATSPQTGVYGYTF
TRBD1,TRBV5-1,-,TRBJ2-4,TGCGCCAGCAGCTTACAGGGGGCGCGGGGCATTCAGTACTTC,CASSLQGARGIQYF
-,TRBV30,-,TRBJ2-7,TGTGCCTGGAGTGGAGCCCGTGGGCAGTACTTC,CAWSGARGQYF